This TCR beta chain was recorded in a study of T-cell reconstitution after alpha-beta-depleted transplantation in children. This clonotype was detected ten times or more. Its antigen is not known. Unique molecular identifiers were incorporated into the prepared TCRbeta library. TCRdb reprocessed the PCR reads via MiXCR and lists one record per CDR3 protein. Of 190,000 or so distinct CDR3 sequences in the sample, approximately 6% were seen once. Whole-study results and caveats: About two months after transplant, alpha-beta T cells reportedly came from several hundred expanded graft clones. Newly produced T cells mostly accounted for T-cell counts and diversity one year post-transplant.

Deletions cut 5 bases from V and 0 bases from J, with 4 bases between. Germline V lookup: CDR1 SQVTM, CDR2 ANQGSEA. CDR3 length: 11 amino acids. Material: PBMCs, obtained before TCRalphabeta/CD19-depleted stem cell transplant. The V call is TRBV29-1, the J call TRBJ1-1, with D unresolved. This receptor was obtained from a girl less than two years old with combined immunodeficiency, due to receive a stem cell transplant. CDR3 DNA sequence: TGCAGCGTTAACCTGAACACTGAAGCTTTCTTT. The encoded protein is CSVNLNTEAFF.